Here is one T cell receptor (beta chain) with its context. The target of this receptor is not known. No base quality information exists; no much larger clone differs at one position. The immunoSEQ Assay, a bias-controlled multiplex PCR, was used to amplify TCRbeta CDR3 regions from genomic DNA. Per the authors' processing: The number of nucleated cells in each sample was estimated from the amplification of reference gene primers within the assay. Sequence reads were collapsed and filtered to measure the absolute abundance of every unique TCRbeta CDR3 rearrangement. For each sample, productive Simpson clonality was calculated as the square root of Simpson's diversity index across productive rearrangements. TCRdb's version of the immuneACCESS table is confined to in-frame rearrangements and falls short of the full clone set. An unresolved V gene accounts for under half of the shortfall where checked; the remainder is of unknown origin. V and J calls and clone size come straight from that table; D and trimming were deduced from the DNA. For this sample the table gives roughly 310,000 clones, of which more than 90% were detected only once. Around 2.6% of the sample is held by the ten biggest clonotypes.

Participants in the prospective study were enrolled through a virtual design, were aged roughly 18 to 100 years, and lived in about two dozen United States geographic areas. To assign participants to cohorts, the prospective study relied on clinical history that participants themselves reported in a screening survey and a study questionnaire. For ImmuneRACE Cohort 3, a participant was defined as recovered based on two consecutive negative NP/OP PCR tests, clearance by a healthcare professional, or resolution of symptoms. Mobile phlebotomists in the prospective study collected whole blood, serum and a nasopharyngeal or oropharyngeal swab from every participant. Prospective study participants could optionally give additional blood draws and questionnaires over an approximately two-month period. Prospective study blood samples were shipped either frozen or at room temperature before DNA extraction.

The data are from a study of blood T cell repertoires in COVID-19 (dated by TCRdb to 2019 to 2021). Notes on the research overall: The collaborator samples originated in the United States, Italy and Spain and spanned the acute and convalescent phases of COVID-19. The material from the prospective study consisted of cDNA or gDNA derived from T cells, B-cell-depleted T cells, or PBMCs. Deeply sampled blood TCRbeta repertoires from subjects exposed to, actively infected with, or recovered from COVID-19 were included in the dataset. A freely available public database, intended as a resource for researchers studying the immune response to SARS-CoV-2, is where the repertoires were released. The samples were drawn from the first 160 participants of the ongoing ImmuneRACE study and from 1,254 subjects provided by 6 global collaborators. Sample metadata almost always included a de-identified subject ID, COVID-19 status, age in years and sex. Where available, HLA class I and class II types were obtained from metadata supplied by the sample provider rather than from assay-based typing.

Broader findings and caveats from the paper: How much clinical and demographic metadata was included differed by source and by participant, and the metadata was provided uncurated.

The CDR3 runs 14 residues from the cysteine to the phenylalanine. Of all the DNA, just the CDR3 is kept, 42 bases in frame from base 1. From the germline V gene (reference sequence), CDR1 is GTSNPN and CDR2 is SVGIG. Trimming costs V 1 base and J 7 bases, and their ends lie 17 bases apart. The rearrangement combines TRBV30 with TRBJ2-7; no confident D gene assignment can be made. Sample: PBMCs or T cells enriched from blood (not recorded which). This receptor was obtained from a man in his fifties or sixties who had recovered from COVID-19. CDR3 protein: CAWSAARQVWEQYF. The bases are TGTGCCTGGAGTGCGGCCAGGCAGGTGTGGGAGCAGTACTTC.